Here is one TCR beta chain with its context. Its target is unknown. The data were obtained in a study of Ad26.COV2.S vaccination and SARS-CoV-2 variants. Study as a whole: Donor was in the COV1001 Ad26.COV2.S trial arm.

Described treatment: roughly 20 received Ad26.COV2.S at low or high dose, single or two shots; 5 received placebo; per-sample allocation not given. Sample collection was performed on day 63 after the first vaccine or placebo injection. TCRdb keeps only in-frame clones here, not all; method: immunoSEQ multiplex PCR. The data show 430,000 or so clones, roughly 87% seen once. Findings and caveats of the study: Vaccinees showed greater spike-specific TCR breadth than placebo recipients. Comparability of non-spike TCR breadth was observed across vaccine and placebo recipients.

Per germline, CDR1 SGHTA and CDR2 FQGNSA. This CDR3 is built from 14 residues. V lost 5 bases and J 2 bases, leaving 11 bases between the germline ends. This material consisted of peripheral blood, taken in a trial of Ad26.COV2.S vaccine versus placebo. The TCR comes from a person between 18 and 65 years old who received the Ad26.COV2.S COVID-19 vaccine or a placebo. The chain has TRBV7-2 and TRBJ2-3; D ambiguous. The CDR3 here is CASSRLALTDTQYF. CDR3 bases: TGTGCCAGCAGCCGTCTTGCCCTCACAGATACGCAGTATTTT.